What follows are 15 T cell receptor beta chains derived from one specimen sequenced in a study of blood T cell repertoires in COVID-19 (TCRdb year 2020). The protocol used for the library was the immunoSEQ multiplex PCR assay. TCRdb took over this immuneACCESS table, retaining in-frame rearrangements with V and J assigned. Such tables are incomplete; in checked studies, under half of the missing clones stem from an unresolved V gene, and the remainder is unexplained. This sample holds about 250,000 clones; 80% to 85% were observed only once. The top ten constitute approximately 14% of the sample. The sample taken for sequencing was peripheral blood. The receptors shown here come from a person aged 70 to 85 with COVID-19, enrolled during active disease.

The V and J genes are TRBV5-6 and TRBJ1-3; TRBD1 matches 8 bases. Germline V CDR1 and CDR2: SGHDT, YYEEEE. This CDR3 spans 16 amino acids. Trimming at V came to 1 base and at J to 4 bases, leaving 7 bases not matched to a gene. CDR3 DNA: TGTGCCAGCAGCTTGTTTCAGGGGGCTTTCGGAAACACCATATATTTT. Translating it yields CASSLFQGAFGNTIYF.

This clone occurred a few times. The chain joins TRBV18 to TRBJ2-7; TRBD2 is a possible D gene (6 bases). Looked up from germline, CDR1 is KGHSH and CDR2 is LQKENI. The V and J ends lost 3 bases and 2 bases respectively, with 14 bases between them. The CDR3 spans 15 residues. CDR3 sequence (DNA): TGTGCCAGCTCACCTGGACTACCAACTACCTACGAGCAGTACTTC. It specifies CASSPGLPTTYEQYF.

The genes are TRBV19 and TRBJ1-5, with 7 bases aligning to TRBD1. Germline CDR1 LNHDA, CDR2 SQIVND (reference sequence). The CDR3 loop spans 15 amino acids. The V segment lost 5 bases and the J segment 11 bases; nucleotides outside the gene matches: 15. CDR3 sequence: CASSPINRGEGSQHF. The CDR3 DNA sequence: TGTGCCAGTAGTCCCATCAACAGGGGTGAAGGGTCCCAGCATTTT.

The chain combines TRBV30 with TRBJ1-5, with TRBD1 matching over 9 bases. CDR3 length: 15 amino acids. V was clipped by 5 bases and J by 2 bases; unmatched bases: 7. Germline CDR1 and CDR2: GTSNPN and SVGIG (reference sequence). The CDR3 loop is CAWGTGFQGNQPQHF. CDR3 nucleotide sequence: TGTGCCTGGGGGACAGGGTTTCAAGGCAATCAGCCCCAGCATTTT.

The V and J genes are TRBV27 and TRBJ2-5, with 9 bases that match TRBD2. CDR1 is MNHEY and CDR2 is SMNVEV in the germline V gene (reference sequence). There are 16 residues in the CDR3. Unmatched junction bases numbered 5, after V lost 2 bases and J lost 1 base. The CDR3 loop is CASSLMASGAQETQYF. In DNA, the CDR3 is TGTGCCAGCAGTTTAATGGCTAGCGGGGCCCAAGAGACCCAGTACTTC.

The rearrangement links TRBV10-3 to TRBJ2-3; D perhaps matches TRBD2 (6 bases). This CDR3 is 15 amino acids long. Germline V gene data show CDR1 as ENHRY and CDR2 as SYGVKD. The germline V and J ends were trimmed by 6 bases and 2 bases, with 15 bases remaining between them. CDR3 DNA sequence: TGTGCCATCAGGGGGGACGGCGGGAACACAGATACGCAGTATTTT. Protein: CAIRGDGGNTDTQYF.

This clone was observed once. The sample holds other DNA sequences that translate to the same CDR3. J is TRBJ1-1 and V is TRBV7-3, with D perhaps TRBD1 (6 bases). This CDR3 spans 13 amino acids. Germline CDR1 and CDR2: SGHTA and FQGTGA. The ends were cut back, 6 bases at V and 0 bases at J, with 8 bases in the middle. For the CDR3, the DNA is TGTGCCAGCAGTTCAGGGGTGAACACTGAAGCTTTCTTT. Translating it yields CASSSGVNTEAFF.

The J gene is TRBJ1-3, the V gene TRBV6-6; 7 bases are a match to TRBD1. This CDR3 is built from 15 residues. Per the germline V gene, CDR1 is MNHNY and CDR2 is SVGAGI (reference sequence). V lost 6 bases to trimming and J lost 1 base; unmatched junction nucleotides: 6. CDR3 in amino acids: CASRTDRVSGNTIYF. The DNA for the CDR3 is TGTGCCAGCAGGACCGACAGGGTTTCTGGAAACACCATATATTTT.

The V gene is TRBV4-3, the J gene TRBJ2-1; D is unresolved. Trimming pared 2 bases from V and 0 bases from J, leaving 5 bases between. From germline, CDR1 is LGHNA and CDR2 YSLEER. The CDR3 has 14 residues. In DNA form, the CDR3 reads TGCGCCAGCAGCCAATCCAGCTCCTACAATGAGCAGTTCTTC. This sequence encodes CASSQSSSYNEQFF.

This chain uses TRBV5-1 with TRBJ2-1, with D possibly TRBD2 on 7 matching bases. CDR1 and CDR2 (germline): SGHRS, YFSETQ. The V end was cut by 0 bases, the J end by 4 bases, with 14 bases between. CDR3 size: 16 residues. DNA of the CDR3: TGCGCCAGCAGCTTGGGGCCGGCGGGGGCATACAATGAGCAGTTCTTC. As protein: CASSLGPAGAYNEQFF.

V and J are TRBV19 and TRBJ2-3; 11 bases are a match to TRBD1. V shed 3 bases and J 3 bases; nucleotides not matched to a gene: 5. This CDR3 is 16 amino acids long. Germline CDR1 and CDR2: LNHDA and SQIVND (reference sequence). DNA of the CDR3: TGTGCCAGTAGTATTGGGGGGACAGGGGGAACAGATACGCAGTATTTT. It encodes CASSIGGTGGTDTQYF.

The J gene is TRBJ1-1, the V gene TRBV15, with 8 bases aligning to TRBD1. Germline assignment: CDR1 LNHNV and CDR2 YYDKDF (reference sequence). The junction had 5 bases not matched to a gene; V was cut back by 0 bases and J by 5 bases. The length of the CDR3 is 15 residues. The CDR3 here is CATSRDLDRVTEAFF. The CDR3 nucleotides read TGTGCCACCAGCAGAGACCTGGACAGGGTGACTGAAGCTTTCTTT.

The V call is TRBV11-1, the J call TRBJ1-1, with D possibly TRBD1 on 5 matching bases. Trimming cost V 6 bases and J 1 base, with 12 bases left between them. The CDR3 spans 14 residues. Per germline, CDR1 SGHAT and CDR2 FQDESV (reference sequence). The CDR3 DNA sequence: TGTGCCAGCAGATCCCGGGGGGGGAACACTGAAGCTTTCTTT. Translated: CASRSRGGNTEAFF.

This chain links TRBV28 with TRBJ2-1, with D tentatively TRBD1 (6 bases). Germline CDR1 is MDHEN and CDR2 is SYDVKM. The V end was cut by 7 bases, the J end by 4 bases, with 17 bases between. The CDR3 contains 15 residues. The CDR3 loop is CASKATGPSYNEQFF. DNA of the CDR3: TGTGCCAGCAAAGCGACAGGACCCTCATACAATGAGCAGTTCTTC.

The chain is built from TRBV7-9 and TRBJ2-2, with 8 bases fitting TRBD2. The CDR3 runs 15 residues. Per the germline V gene, CDR1 is SEHNR and CDR2 is FQNEAQ (reference sequence). J gave up 6 bases and V 2 bases, and 5 bases lay outside the gene matches. The CDR3 DNA reads TGTGCCAGCAGCTTATATGTGACTAGCGCCGGGGAGCTGTTTTTT. Translation: CASSLYVTSAGELFF.